This T cell receptor (beta chain) was retrieved from a study of PD-1 blockade in classical Hodgkin lymphoma. J lost 4 bases, V lost 2 bases, and 2 bases had no gene match. CDR1 and CDR2 (germline): GTSNPN, SVGIG (reference sequence). There are 14 residues in the CDR3. Using immunoSEQ multiplex PCR, the repertoire was profiled, and TCRdb retains in-frame clones only, with some absent. Of about 13,000 clones in the sample, roughly 84% were seen once. Study-wide results and limits: It was reported that newly diagnosed patients had less baseline TCR diversity than healthy donors.

About this clone itself: Its antigen is currently unknown.

Every patient was affected by relapse after autologous stem cell transplantation, while exposure to brentuximab vedotin was not uniform. The study isolated CD8+ T cells from thawed PBMCs by magnetic negative selection. Complete response, partial response or progressive disease was recorded as best response. This chain connects TRBV30 to TRBJ2-1, with TRBD1 matching over 10 bases. This clonotype was sampled from a human donor with classical Hodgkin lymphoma. Material: CD8+ T cells from blood, obtained at baseline. In DNA form, the CDR3 reads TGTGCCTGGAGTTGGGACAGGGGTTACAATGAGCAGTTCTTC. This encodes CAWSWDRGYNEQFF.